This T cell receptor (beta chain) was sequenced during a study of Graves' ophthalmopathy and Graves' hyperthyroidism. Whole-study findings and limits: An approximately 83% specificity and around 88% sensitivity were achieved by a 13-signature model that separated ophthalmopathy from stable hyperthyroidism.

The authors amplified TCR beta CDR3 regions, and they did so from RNA transcripts for repertoire sequencing. The workflow started with a first-round RT-PCR run with HTBI primers and then moved on to a second-round multiplex PCR. TCRdb reprocessed the multiplex PCR reads with MiXCR, giving one entry per CDR3 protein. Counted here are approximately 640,000 distinct CDR3 sequences, roughly 39% occurring once; the ten biggest clones make up 2.5% to 3.5%. This clonotype was seen ten or more times. The antigen remains undetermined. Having ophthalmopathy, the donors showed moderate-to-severe activity, CAS ≥3 and NOSPECS ≥4, with disease lasting under 3 months. From fresh peripheral blood, under 12 ml in volume, the PBMCs were obtained. The sequence derives from an adult man with Graves' ophthalmopathy. Material: peripheral blood.

CDR3 sequence reads: CASSLIYEQYF. CDR3 nucleotides: TGTGCCAGCAGCTTAATCTACGAGCAGTACTTC. The rearrangement uses TRBV11-2 and TRBJ2-7; D is unresolved. The CDR3 has 11 residues. Germline CDR1 reads SGHAT; CDR2 reads FQNNGV. The ends were cut back, 2 bases at V and 3 bases at J, with 2 bases in the middle.